Listed below are T cell receptor beta chains from one sample, sequenced in a study of T-cell reconstitution after alpha-beta-depleted transplantation in children. TCRdb re-derived calls from the PCR reads in MiXCR, one entry per CDR3 protein. The table records 550,000 to 800,000 distinct CDR3 sequences, around 13% of them present only once. This material consisted of PBMCs, taken before TCRalphabeta/CD19-depleted stem cell transplant. The receptors here all came from a girl aged 2 to 10 with congenital amegakaryocytic thrombocytopenia, due to receive a stem cell transplant. Both conserved end residues are part of each CDR3. The order of the fields is CDR3 DNA, CDR3 protein, clone size, J gene, D gene, V gene, CDR3 length. The D gene is left open where the match is weak. Some rows mark clone size as missing; the rest say once, few, many or name a class of expanded clone.

CDR3nt: TGCAGTGCTCGAGCGGGAGTGGCAGATACGCAGTATTTT
CDR3aa: CSARAGVADTQYF
abundance: NA
j_gene: TRBJ2-3
d_gene: TRBD2
v_gene: TRBV20-1
len: 13

CDR3nt: TGTGCCAGCTCACCACTTAGAGGGGTCGATGAGCAGTTCTTC
CDR3aa: CASSPLRGVDEQFF
abundance: few
j_gene: TRBJ2-1
d_gene: NA
v_gene: TRBV18
len: 14

CDR3nt: TGTGCCAGCAGTTTACCAACGCGCGGCTCTGGGTACGAGCAGTACTTC
CDR3aa: CASSLPTRGSGYEQYF
abundance: NA
j_gene: TRBJ2-7
d_gene: NA
v_gene: TRBV28
len: 16

CDR3nt: TGTGCCAGCAGCCAAGAGGGTCTAGCAACCACCTCCTACAATGAGCAGTTCTTC
CDR3aa: CASSQEGLATTSYNEQFF
abundance: NA
j_gene: TRBJ2-1
d_gene: NA
v_gene: TRBV3-1
len: 18

CDR3nt: TGCGCCAGCAGCCAAGGAGTGGGACGGGAAAAGAAAAGTACGCAGTATTTT
CDR3aa: CASSQGVGREKKSTQYF
abundance: few
j_gene: TRBJ2-3
d_gene: NA
v_gene: TRBV4-1
len: 17

CDR3nt: TGCGCCAGCAGCTTGGGTCCGACAGGCGGTGGGAACACTGAAGCTTTCTTT
CDR3aa: CASSLGPTGGGNTEAFF
abundance: many
j_gene: TRBJ1-1
d_gene: NA
v_gene: TRBV5-1
len: 17

CDR3nt: TGTGCCAGCAGCCCGGACAGGGTCCCCAAGAACTTC
CDR3aa: CASSPDRVPKNF
abundance: few
j_gene: TRBJ2-7
d_gene: TRBD1
v_gene: TRBV14
len: 12

CDR3nt: TGCGCCAGCAGCTTGGCACTAGCGGCCTACAATGAGCAGTTCTTC
CDR3aa: CASSLALAAYNEQFF
abundance: NA
j_gene: TRBJ2-1
d_gene: TRBD2
v_gene: TRBV5-1
len: 15

CDR3nt: TGCGCCAGCAGCCAATTCCGGGACAGGTCCCACAATGAGCAGTTCTTC
CDR3aa: CASSQFRDRSHNEQFF
abundance: NA
j_gene: TRBJ2-1
d_gene: TRBD1
v_gene: TRBV4-1
len: 16

CDR3nt: TGTGCCAGCAGCGAGGGAAGGGCTCCGGGAGGCTACACCTTC
CDR3aa: CASSEGRAPGGYTF
abundance: NA
j_gene: TRBJ1-2
d_gene: NA
v_gene: TRBV6-1
len: 14

CDR3nt: TGTGCCAGCAACCAGGGGGCAGCCAAAAACATTCAGTACTTC
CDR3aa: CASNQGAAKNIQYF
abundance: many
j_gene: TRBJ2-4
d_gene: TRBD1
v_gene: TRBV12-3/TRBV12-4
len: 14

CDR3nt: TGTGCCAGCAACCATTTAACGGCGGGAGTGAAAGGGGATACGCAGTATTTT
CDR3aa: CASNHLTAGVKGDTQYF
abundance: NA
j_gene: TRBJ2-3
d_gene: TRBD2
v_gene: TRBV27
len: 17

CDR3nt: TGTGCCAGCAGCCAACCGAACACAGATACGCAGTATTTT
CDR3aa: CASSQPNTDTQYF
abundance: NA
j_gene: TRBJ2-3
d_gene: NA
v_gene: TRBV3-1
len: 13

CDR3nt: TGTGCCAGCAGTCGGAAGGGTGGCACTGAAGCTTTCTTT
CDR3aa: CASSRKGGTEAFF
abundance: few
j_gene: TRBJ1-1
d_gene: NA
v_gene: TRBV12-3/TRBV12-4
len: 13

CDR3nt: TGCAGTGCTAGAGAAGACCAATTCTATGAGCAGTTCTTC
CDR3aa: CSAREDQFYEQFF
abundance: few
j_gene: TRBJ2-1
d_gene: NA
v_gene: TRBV20-1
len: 13

CDR3nt: TGTGCCAGCAGAACTAGCGGGAAAAACAATGAGCAGTTCTTC
CDR3aa: CASRTSGKNNEQFF
abundance: many
j_gene: TRBJ2-1
d_gene: TRBD2
v_gene: TRBV12-3/TRBV12-4
len: 14

CDR3nt: TGCAGTGCAACCGATCTGTTCGTTGATGAGCAGTTCTTC
CDR3aa: CSATDLFVDEQFF
abundance: many
j_gene: TRBJ2-1
d_gene: NA
v_gene: TRBV20-1
len: 13

CDR3nt: TGCAGTGCTAGAGATTTGCTAGCGGGACCCTTAGATGAGCAGTACTTC
CDR3aa: CSARDLLAGPLDEQYF
abundance: many
j_gene: TRBJ2-7
d_gene: TRBD2
v_gene: TRBV20-1
len: 16

CDR3nt: TGTGCCAGCAACCTACAGGGGTCCTATAATTCACCCCTCCACTTT
CDR3aa: CASNLQGSYNSPLHF
abundance: NA
j_gene: TRBJ1-6
d_gene: TRBD1
v_gene: TRBV28
len: 15

CDR3nt: TGCGCCAGCAGCTCTAACCCTGAGCGGCTCACCTACGAGCAGTACTTC
CDR3aa: CASSSNPERLTYEQYF
abundance: few
j_gene: TRBJ2-7
d_gene: NA
v_gene: TRBV5-1
len: 16

CDR3nt: TGTGCCTGGGGCGAGGGACTAGAGTACAATGAGCAGTTCTTC
CDR3aa: CAWGEGLEYNEQFF
abundance: NA
j_gene: TRBJ2-1
d_gene: TRBD2
v_gene: TRBV30
len: 14

CDR3nt: TGTGCCAGCAGCTTCCCCGAGACAGCGAATACAGATACGCAGTATTTT
CDR3aa: CASSFPETANTDTQYF
abundance: few
j_gene: TRBJ2-3
d_gene: NA
v_gene: TRBV11-2
len: 16

CDR3nt: TGTGCCAGCAGCAGAGGGGACAGCGACTATGGCTACACCTTC
CDR3aa: CASSRGDSDYGYTF
abundance: few
j_gene: TRBJ1-2
d_gene: TRBD1
v_gene: TRBV7-9
len: 14

CDR3nt: TGCAGTGCTAGAGTGCAGCGCCGACAAGAGACCCAGTACTTC
CDR3aa: CSARVQRRQETQYF
abundance: few
j_gene: TRBJ2-5
d_gene: NA
v_gene: TRBV20-1
len: 14

CDR3nt: TGCAGTGCTAGGAGGCTAGCGGGAGGACAGAGCTCCTACAATGAGCAGTTCTTC
CDR3aa: CSARRLAGGQSSYNEQFF
abundance: few
j_gene: TRBJ2-1
d_gene: TRBD2
v_gene: TRBV20-1
len: 18

CDR3nt: TGTGCCAGCAGTCCTATCCTCCTAGCGGGAGGAGATACGCAGTATTTT
CDR3aa: CASSPILLAGGDTQYF
abundance: few
j_gene: TRBJ2-3
d_gene: TRBD2
v_gene: TRBV25-1
len: 16

CDR3nt: TGCGCCAGCAGTACGGGACTAGCGGCGAAAGAGACCCAGTACTTC
CDR3aa: CASSTGLAAKETQYF
abundance: few
j_gene: TRBJ2-5
d_gene: TRBD2
v_gene: TRBV10-2
len: 15

CDR3nt: TGTGCCAGCAGCAAAAGGGAGGACAGCCGGTGGACTGAAGCTTTCTTT
CDR3aa: CASSKREDSRWTEAFF
abundance: NA
j_gene: TRBJ1-1
d_gene: NA
v_gene: TRBV21-1
len: 16

CDR3nt: TGCGCCAGCAGCGACCCGAGGAACACTGAAGCTTTCTTT
CDR3aa: CASSDPRNTEAFF
abundance: many
j_gene: TRBJ1-1
d_gene: NA
v_gene: TRBV5-1
len: 13

CDR3nt: TGTGCCAGCAGTTTAAGGGGGGGCTCTACTCGGGTTACTGAAGCTTTCTTT
CDR3aa: CASSLRGGSTRVTEAFF
abundance: many
j_gene: TRBJ1-1
d_gene: NA
v_gene: TRBV12-3/TRBV12-4
len: 17